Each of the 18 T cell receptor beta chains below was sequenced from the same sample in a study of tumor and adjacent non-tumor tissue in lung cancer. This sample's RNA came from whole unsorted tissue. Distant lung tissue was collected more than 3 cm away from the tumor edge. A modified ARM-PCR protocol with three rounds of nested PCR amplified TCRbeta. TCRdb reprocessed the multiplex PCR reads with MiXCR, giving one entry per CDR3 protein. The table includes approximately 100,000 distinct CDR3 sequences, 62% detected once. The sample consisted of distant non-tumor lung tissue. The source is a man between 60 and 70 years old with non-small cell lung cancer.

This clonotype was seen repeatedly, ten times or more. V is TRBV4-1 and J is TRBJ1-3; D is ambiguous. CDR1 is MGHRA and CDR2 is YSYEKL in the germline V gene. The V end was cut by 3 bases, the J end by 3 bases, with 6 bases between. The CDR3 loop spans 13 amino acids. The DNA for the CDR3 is TGCGCCAGCAGCCAGGGAGATGGAAACACCATATATTTT. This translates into CASSQGDGNTIYF.

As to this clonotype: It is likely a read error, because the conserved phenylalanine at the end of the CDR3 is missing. The CDR3 DNA reads as TGCAGTGCTAGTACTCAGGGGGCTGGGAGTCAGTCCCAGCATCTT. Translated, it gives CSASTQGAGSQSQHL. The V call is TRBV20-1, the J call TRBJ1-5, with 8 bases fitting TRBD1. Germline V CDR1 and CDR2: DFQATT, SNEGSKA (reference sequence). There are 15 residues in the CDR3.

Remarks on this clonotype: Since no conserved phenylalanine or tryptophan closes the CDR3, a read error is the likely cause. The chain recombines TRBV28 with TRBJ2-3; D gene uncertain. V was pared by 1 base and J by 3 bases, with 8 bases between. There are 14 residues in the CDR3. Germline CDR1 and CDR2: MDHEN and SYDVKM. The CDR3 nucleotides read TGTGCCAGCAGTTTATACAGACGTACAGATACGCAGTATCTT. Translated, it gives CASSLYRRTDTQYL.

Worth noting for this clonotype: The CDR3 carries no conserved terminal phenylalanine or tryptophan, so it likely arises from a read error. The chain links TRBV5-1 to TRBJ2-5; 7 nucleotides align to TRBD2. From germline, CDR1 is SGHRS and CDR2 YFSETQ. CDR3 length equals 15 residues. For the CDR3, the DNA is TGCGCCAGCAACTTGGCGGGAGTCCTGCAAGAGACCCAGTACTCC. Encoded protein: CASNLAGVLQETQYS.

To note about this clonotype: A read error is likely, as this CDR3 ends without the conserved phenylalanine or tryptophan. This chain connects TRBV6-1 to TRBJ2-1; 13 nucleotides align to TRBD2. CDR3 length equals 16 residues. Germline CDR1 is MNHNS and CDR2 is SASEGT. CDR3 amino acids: CANSKTGTSGNNEQFC. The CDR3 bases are TGTGCCAACAGTAAAACCGGGACTAGCGGGAACAATGAGCAGTTCTGC.

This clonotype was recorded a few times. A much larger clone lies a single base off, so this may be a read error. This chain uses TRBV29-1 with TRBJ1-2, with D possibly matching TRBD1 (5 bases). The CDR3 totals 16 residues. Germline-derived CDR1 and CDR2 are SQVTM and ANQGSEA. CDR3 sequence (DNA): TGCAGCGTTGAAGGGTCAGGGAGGATTTCGGACTATGACTACACCTTC. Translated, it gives CSVEGSGRISDYDYTF.

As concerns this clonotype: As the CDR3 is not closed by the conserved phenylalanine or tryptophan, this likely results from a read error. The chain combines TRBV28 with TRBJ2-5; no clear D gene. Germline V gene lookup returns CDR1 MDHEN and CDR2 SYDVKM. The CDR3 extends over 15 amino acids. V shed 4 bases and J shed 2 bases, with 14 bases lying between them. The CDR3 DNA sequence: TGTGCCAGCAGTTCCCCGACCCCCGGACAAGAGACCCAGTACGTC. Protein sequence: CASSSPTPGQETQYV.

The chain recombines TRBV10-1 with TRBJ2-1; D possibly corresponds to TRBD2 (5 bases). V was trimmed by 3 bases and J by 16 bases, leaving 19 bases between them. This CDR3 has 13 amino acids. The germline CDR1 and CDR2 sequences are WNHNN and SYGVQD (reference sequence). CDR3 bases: TGCGCCAGCAGTGACGGCGGTGCGGGTTCATATTTCTTC. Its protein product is CASSDGGAGSYFF.

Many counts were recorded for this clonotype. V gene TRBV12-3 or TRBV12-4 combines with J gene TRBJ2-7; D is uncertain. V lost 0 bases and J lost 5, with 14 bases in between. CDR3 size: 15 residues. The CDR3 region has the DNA TGTGCCAGCAGTTTAGCTGGGCAGGCCCTCGACGAGCAGTACTTC. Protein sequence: CASSLAGQALDEQYF.

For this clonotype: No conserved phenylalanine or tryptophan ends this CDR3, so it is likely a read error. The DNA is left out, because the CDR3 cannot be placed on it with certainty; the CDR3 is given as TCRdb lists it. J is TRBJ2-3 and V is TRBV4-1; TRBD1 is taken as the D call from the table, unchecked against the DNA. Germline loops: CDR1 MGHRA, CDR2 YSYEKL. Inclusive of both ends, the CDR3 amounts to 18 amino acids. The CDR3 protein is CASSPLGVQGEGTDTQYV.

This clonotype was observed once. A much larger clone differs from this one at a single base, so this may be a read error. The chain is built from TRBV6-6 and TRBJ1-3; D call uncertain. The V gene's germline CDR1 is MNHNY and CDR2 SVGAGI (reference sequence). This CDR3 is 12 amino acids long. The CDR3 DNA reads TGTGCCAGCAGTTTTACTGGAAAGACCATATATTTT. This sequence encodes CASSFTGKTIYF.

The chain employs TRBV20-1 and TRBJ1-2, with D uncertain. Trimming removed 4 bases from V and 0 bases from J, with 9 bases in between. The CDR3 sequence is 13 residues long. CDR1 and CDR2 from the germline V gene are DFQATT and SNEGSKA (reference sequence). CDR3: CSAIMPANYGYTF. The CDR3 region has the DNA TGCAGTGCTATCATGCCGGCTAACTATGGCTACACCTTC.

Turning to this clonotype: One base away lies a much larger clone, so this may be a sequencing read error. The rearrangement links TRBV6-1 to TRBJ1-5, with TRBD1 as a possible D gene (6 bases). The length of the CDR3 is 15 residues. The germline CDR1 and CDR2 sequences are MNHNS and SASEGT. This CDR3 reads CASSLAYRAGQPHHF. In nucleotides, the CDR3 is TGTGCCAGCAGTTTGGCGTACAGGGCTGGTCAGCCCCATCATTTT.

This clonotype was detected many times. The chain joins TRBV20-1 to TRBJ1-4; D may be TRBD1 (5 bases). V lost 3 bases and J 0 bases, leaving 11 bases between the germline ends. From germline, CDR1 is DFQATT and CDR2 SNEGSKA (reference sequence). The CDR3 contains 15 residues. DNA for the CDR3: TGCAGTGCTAGTACAGACAGCGCAACTAATGAAAAACTGTTTTTT. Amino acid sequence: CSASTDSATNEKLFF.

In DNA form, the CDR3 reads TGCAGCGTTGAAGCCCTCGGGTCCCATGGGCAGTTCTTC. This encodes CSVEALGSHGQFF. The V and J genes are TRBV29-1 and TRBJ2-1; no clear D gene. CDR1 and CDR2 from the germline V gene are SQVTM and ANQGSEA. CDR3 length: 13 residues. The V end lost 1 base, the J end lost 12 bases, and 16 bases lay between the germline ends.

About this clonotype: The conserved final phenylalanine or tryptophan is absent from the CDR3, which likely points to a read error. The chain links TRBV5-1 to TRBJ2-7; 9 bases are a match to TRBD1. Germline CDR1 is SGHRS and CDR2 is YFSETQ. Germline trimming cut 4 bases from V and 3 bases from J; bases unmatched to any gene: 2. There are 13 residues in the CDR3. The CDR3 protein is CASSRGQGYEQYI. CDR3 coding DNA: TGCGCCAGCAGCAGGGGACAGGGCTACGAGCAGTACATC.

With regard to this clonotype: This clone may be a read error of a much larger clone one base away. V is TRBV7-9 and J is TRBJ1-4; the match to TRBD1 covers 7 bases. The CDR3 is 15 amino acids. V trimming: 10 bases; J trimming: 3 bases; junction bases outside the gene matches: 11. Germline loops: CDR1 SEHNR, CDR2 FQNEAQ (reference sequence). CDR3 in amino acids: CANKIGGASNEKLFF. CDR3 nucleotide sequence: TGTGCCAACAAGATAGGGGGCGCTTCTAATGAAAAACTGTTTTTT.

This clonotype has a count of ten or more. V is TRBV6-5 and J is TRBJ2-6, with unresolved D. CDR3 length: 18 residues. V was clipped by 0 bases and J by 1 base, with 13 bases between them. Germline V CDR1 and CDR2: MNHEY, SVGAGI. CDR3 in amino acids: CASSYSPVSPSGANVLTF. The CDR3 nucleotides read TGTGCCAGCAGTTACTCGCCGGTCTCCCCTTCTGGGGCCAACGTCCTGACTTTC.